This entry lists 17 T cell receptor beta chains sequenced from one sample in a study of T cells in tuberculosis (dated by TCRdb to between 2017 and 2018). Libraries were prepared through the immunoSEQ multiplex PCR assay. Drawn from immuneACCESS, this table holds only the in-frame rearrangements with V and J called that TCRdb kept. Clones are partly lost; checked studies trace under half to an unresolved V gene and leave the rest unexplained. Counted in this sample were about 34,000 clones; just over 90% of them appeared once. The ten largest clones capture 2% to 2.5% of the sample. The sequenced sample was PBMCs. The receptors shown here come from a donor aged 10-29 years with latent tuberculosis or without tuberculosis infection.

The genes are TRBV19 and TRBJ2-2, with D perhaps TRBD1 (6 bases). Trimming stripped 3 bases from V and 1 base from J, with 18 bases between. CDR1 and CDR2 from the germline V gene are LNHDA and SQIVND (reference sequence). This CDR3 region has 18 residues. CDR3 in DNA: TGTGCCAGTAGTATTCCCCCATTTGGGACAATGAACACCGGGGAGCTGTTTTTT. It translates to CASSIPPFGTMNTGELFF. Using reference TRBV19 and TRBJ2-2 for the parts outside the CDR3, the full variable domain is DGGITQSPKYLFRKEGQNVTLSCEQNLNHDAMYWYRQDPGQGLRLIYYSQIVNDFQKGDIAEGYSVSREKKESFPLTVTSAQKNPTAFYLCASSIPPFGTMNTGELFFGEGSRLTVL.

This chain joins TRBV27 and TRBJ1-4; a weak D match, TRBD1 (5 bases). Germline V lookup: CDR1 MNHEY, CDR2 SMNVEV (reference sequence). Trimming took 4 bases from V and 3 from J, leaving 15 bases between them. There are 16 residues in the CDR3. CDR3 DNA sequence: TGTGCCAGCAGTTGGTTCTCGGGGGACCCTAATGAAAAACTGTTTTTT. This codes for CASSWFSGDPNEKLFF.

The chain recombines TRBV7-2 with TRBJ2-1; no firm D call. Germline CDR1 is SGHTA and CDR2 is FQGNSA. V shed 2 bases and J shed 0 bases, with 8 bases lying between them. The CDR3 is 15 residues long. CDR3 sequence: CASSLSFSSYNEQFF. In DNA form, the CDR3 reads TGTGCCAGCAGCTTAAGTTTCAGCTCCTACAATGAGCAGTTCTTC.

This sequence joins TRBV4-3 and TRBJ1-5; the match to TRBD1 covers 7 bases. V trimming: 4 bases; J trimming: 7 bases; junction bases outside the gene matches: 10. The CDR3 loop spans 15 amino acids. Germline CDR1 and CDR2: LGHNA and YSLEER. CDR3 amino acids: CASSPGKGAEQPQHF. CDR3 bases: TGCGCCAGCAGCCCGGGCAAGGGGGCGGAACAGCCCCAGCATTTT.

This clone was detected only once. CDR3 nucleotide sequence: TGTGCCAGCAGAGGACAGCTCAATCAGCCCCAGCATTTT. Translating it yields CASRGQLNQPQHF. V gene TRBV2 combines with J gene TRBJ1-5; D is perhaps TRBD1 (6 bases). CDR1 and CDR2 (germline): SNHLY, FYNNEI. This CDR3 is 13 amino acids long. V was clipped by 6 bases and J by 3 bases, with 9 bases between them.

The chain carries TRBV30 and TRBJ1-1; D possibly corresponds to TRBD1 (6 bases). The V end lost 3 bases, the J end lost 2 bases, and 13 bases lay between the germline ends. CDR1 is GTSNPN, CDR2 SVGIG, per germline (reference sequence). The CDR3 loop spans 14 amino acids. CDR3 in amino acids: CAWREQGRNTEAFF. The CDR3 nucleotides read TGTGCCTGGAGGGAACAGGGTAGAAACACTGAAGCTTTCTTT.

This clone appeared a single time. The CDR3 bases are TGCGCCAGCAGCTTGCTGCCTAGCGGGACCTCCTACGAGCAGTACTTC. Translation: CASSLLPSGTSYEQYF. The chain joins TRBV5-1 to TRBJ2-7; TRBD2 aligns across 9 bases. J gave up 0 bases and V 1 base, and 5 bases lay outside the gene matches. This CDR3 region has 16 residues. Germline assignment: CDR1 SGHRS and CDR2 YFSETQ.

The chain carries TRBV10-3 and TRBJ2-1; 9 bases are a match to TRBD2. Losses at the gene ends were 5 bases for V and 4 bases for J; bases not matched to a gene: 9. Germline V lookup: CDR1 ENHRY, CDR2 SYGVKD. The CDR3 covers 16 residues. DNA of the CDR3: TGTGCCATCAGTTTTTTAGCGGGGGTCACATACAATGAGCAGTTCTTC. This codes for CAISFLAGVTYNEQFF.

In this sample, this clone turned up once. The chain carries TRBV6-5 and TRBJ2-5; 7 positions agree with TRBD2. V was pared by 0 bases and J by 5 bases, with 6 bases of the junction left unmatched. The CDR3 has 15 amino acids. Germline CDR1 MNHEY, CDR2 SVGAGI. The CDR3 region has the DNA TGTGCCAGCAGTTACTCAGCGGGGACCGGCGAGACCCAGTACTTC. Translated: CASSYSAGTGETQYF.

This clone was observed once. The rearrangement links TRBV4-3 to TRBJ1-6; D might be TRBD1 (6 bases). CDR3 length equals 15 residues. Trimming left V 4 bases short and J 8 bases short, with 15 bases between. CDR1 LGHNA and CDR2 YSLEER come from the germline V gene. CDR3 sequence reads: CASSRADSRDSPLHF. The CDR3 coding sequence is TGCGCCAGCAGCCGGGCGGACAGTAGGGATTCACCCCTCCACTTT.

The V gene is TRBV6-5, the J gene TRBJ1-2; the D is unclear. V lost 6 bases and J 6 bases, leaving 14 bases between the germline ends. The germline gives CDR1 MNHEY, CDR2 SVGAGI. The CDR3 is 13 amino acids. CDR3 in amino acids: CASSNLPLNGYTF. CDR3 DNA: TGTGCCAGCAGCAATCTGCCTCTAAATGGCTACACCTTC.

CDR3 in DNA: TGTGCCAGCAGTGACTCGAGACTAGCGGGAAGAACCTACGAGCAGTACTTC. It yields the protein CASSDSRLAGRTYEQYF. The chain employs TRBV6-4 and TRBJ2-7; 11 bases align to TRBD2. Germline assignment: CDR1 MRHNA and CDR2 SNTAGT. Trimming took 0 bases from V and 2 from J; bases not matched to a gene: 6. The CDR3 has 17 amino acids.

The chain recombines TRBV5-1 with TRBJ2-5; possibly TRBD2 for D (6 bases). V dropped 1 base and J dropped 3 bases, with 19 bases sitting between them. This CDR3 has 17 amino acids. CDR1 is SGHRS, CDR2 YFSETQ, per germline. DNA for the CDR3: TGCGCCAGCAGCTTGTCGATTGGAGGGGCCGAGGAAGAGACCCAGTACTTC. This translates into CASSLSIGGAEEETQYF.

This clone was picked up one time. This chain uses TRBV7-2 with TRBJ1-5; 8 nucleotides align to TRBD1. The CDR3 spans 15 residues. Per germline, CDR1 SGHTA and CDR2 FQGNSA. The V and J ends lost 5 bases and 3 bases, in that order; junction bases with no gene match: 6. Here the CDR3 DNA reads TGTGCCAGCAGCCTGACAGGGGCAGCCAATCAGCCCCAGCATTTT. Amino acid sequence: CASSLTGAANQPQHF.

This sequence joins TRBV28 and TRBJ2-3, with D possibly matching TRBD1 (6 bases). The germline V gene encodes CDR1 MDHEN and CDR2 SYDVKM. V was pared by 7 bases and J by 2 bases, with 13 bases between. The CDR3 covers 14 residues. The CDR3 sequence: CASKGVRYTDTQYF. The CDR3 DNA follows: TGTGCCAGCAAGGGGGTTCGGTACACAGATACGCAGTATTTT.

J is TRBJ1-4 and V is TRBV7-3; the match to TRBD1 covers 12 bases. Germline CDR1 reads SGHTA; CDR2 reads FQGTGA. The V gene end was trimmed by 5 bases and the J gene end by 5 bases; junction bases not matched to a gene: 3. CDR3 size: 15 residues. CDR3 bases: TGTGCCAGCAGCATGGGGACAGGGGGCAATGAAAAACTGTTTTTT. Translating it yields CASSMGTGGNEKLFF.

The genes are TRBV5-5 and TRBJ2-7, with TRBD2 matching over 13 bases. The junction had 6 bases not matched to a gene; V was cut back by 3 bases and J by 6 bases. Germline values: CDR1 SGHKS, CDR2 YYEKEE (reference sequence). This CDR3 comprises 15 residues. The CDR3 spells CASSSTGLAGVEQYF. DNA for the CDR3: TGTGCCAGCAGCTCCACAGGACTAGCGGGAGTCGAGCAGTACTTC.